This paragraph covers one T cell receptor beta chain sequence. Followed over time, Seattle patients had been enrolled while infection was active. V shed 5 bases and J shed 4 bases, with 15 bases lying between them. The CDR3 has 14 residues. Per the germline V gene, CDR1 is KGHSH and CDR2 is LQKENI. This record belongs to a study of blood T cell repertoires in COVID-19. Across the whole study: Samples representing acute and convalescent COVID-19 were sourced from the United States, Italy and Spain. Sources were T cells, B-cell-depleted T cells, or PBMCs; the material itself was cDNA or gDNA.

In the authors' methods: Using reference gene primer amplification, nucleated cell counts were estimated. TCRdb's table, derived via immunoSEQ multiplex PCR, lists solely in-frame clones and lacks some. V and J calls plus clone size are reproduced from that table; the DNA served to infer D and trimming. The repertoire consists of around 340,000 clones, with approximately 86% occurring once and the leading ten covering just over 7%. The sequence came from a woman in her fifties or sixties with COVID-19, enrolled during active disease. The sequenced sample was peripheral blood. The chain links TRBV18 to TRBJ2-7, with a possible D match to TRBD1 (6 bases). CDR3 region: CASSSSGVPYEQYF. CDR3 in DNA: TGTGCCAGCTCATCATCAGGGGTCCCGTACGAGCAGTACTTC.